The source of this T cell receptor beta chain is a study of T cell repertoires in cytomegalovirus infection. Study at large: The public TCR beta signatures pointed to both CMV infection and matching HLA type.

This CDR3 comprises 15 residues. V was clipped by 0 bases and J by 4 bases, with 12 bases between them. Germline V lookup: CDR1 SSHAT, CDR2 FNYEAQ (reference sequence). TCRdb passed the reads through MiXCR, listing each CDR3 protein once. There are 360,000 or so distinct CDR3 sequences in the sample; roughly 34% occur only once, and approximately 13% lies in the top ten. Points on this clonotype: Its antigen is still unknown.

The clonotype was recovered from a human donor in good health (CMV status not recorded). Some clones in this sample may be carry-over from other donors' samples. This sample comprised cultured PBMCs, obtained from culture after CMV antigen stimulation. This chain connects TRBV7-7 to TRBJ2-5, with D possibly matching TRBD2 (5 bases). Written as DNA, the CDR3 is TGTGCCAGCAGCTTAGCGAGGGTTTGGGGAGAGACCCAGTACTTC. This translates into CASSLARVWGETQYF.